This T cell receptor (beta chain) was sequenced during a study of T cells expressing NK-cell markers. Whole-study context: HCMV seropositivity marked seven of the eight sequenced donors; one was seronegative. Whole-study findings and limits: In several donors, dominant NKG2C+ clonotypes were roughly 1.0-8% of CD8+ T cells. Among four donors, these clonotypes also ranked first in the CD3+CD56-NKG2C+ fraction. It remained uncertain whether the expanded NKG2C+ T cell clones were specific for HCMV antigens.

The length of the CDR3 is 18 residues. Per germline, CDR1 MNHEY and CDR2 SMNVEV (reference sequence). TCRdb reanalyzed the 5' RACE reads and collapses them to one entry per CDR3 protein, without DNA. Across approximately 110,000 distinct CDR3 sequences, the top ten clones capture around a sixth of the sample. Regarding this clonotype: Its antigen is undetermined.

This chain links TRBV27 with TRBJ2-1; TCRdb proposes TRBD2, but this gene call is untestable without DNA. The sequencing sample was made of blood T cells: a sorted CD56 or NKG2C T cell subset, CD4+ or CD8+ T cells, or bulk PBMC T cells (not recorded which). The TCR sequence derives from a woman between 18 and 75 years old in good health. CDR3 residues: CASSFGLAGGFSYNEQFF.